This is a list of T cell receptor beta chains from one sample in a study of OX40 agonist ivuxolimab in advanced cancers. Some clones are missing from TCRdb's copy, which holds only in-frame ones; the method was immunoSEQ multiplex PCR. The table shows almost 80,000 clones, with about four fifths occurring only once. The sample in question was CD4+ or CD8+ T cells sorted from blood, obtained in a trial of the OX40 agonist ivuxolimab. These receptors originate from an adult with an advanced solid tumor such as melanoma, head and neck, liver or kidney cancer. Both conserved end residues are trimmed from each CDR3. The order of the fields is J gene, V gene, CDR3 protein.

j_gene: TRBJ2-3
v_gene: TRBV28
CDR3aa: ASRAAIGQGFTQY

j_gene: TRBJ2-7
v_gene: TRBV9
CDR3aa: ASSPTVNYEQY

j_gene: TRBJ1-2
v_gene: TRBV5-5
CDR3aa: ASSSGGKNYGYT

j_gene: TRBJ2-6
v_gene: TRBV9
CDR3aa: ASSVRGSGANVLT

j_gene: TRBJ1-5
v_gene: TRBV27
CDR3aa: ASSCHQPQH

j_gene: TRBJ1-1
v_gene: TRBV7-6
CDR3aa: ASSLIIGNTEAF

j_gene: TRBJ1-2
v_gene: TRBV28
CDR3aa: ASSFRHRGYT

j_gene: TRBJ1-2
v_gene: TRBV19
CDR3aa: ASSWGYGYT

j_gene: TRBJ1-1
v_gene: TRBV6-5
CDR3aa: ASRHRGSNTEAF

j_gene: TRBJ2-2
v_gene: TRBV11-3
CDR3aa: ASSNRGTGELF

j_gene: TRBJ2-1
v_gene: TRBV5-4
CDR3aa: ASSFGPSSYNEQF

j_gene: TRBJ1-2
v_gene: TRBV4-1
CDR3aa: ASSHFAPPPRTASGSYT

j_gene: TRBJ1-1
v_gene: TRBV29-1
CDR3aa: SAPQVGTEAF

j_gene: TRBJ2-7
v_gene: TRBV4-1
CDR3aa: ASRPAGGYEQY

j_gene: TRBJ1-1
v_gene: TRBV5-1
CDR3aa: ASSPGTGGTTEAF

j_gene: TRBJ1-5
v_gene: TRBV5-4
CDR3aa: ASSVQGAGGNQPQH

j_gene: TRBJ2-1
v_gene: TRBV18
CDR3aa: ASSPQQGDNEQF

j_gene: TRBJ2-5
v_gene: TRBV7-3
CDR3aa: ASGNPLETQY

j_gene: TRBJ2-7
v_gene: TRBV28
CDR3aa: ASSLYRTHGEQY

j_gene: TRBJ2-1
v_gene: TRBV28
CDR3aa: ASRPDYNEQF

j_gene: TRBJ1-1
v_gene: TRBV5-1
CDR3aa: ASSLAAGITEAF

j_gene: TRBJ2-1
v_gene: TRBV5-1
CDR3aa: ASSLTSGGAVPF

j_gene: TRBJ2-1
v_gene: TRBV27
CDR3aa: ASSKDRSSYNEQF

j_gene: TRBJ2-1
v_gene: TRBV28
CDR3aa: ASSLLGGNEQF

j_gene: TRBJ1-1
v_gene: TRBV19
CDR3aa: ASSPPGQGRSEAF

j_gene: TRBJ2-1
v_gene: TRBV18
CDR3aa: ASSPRLAGQNEQF